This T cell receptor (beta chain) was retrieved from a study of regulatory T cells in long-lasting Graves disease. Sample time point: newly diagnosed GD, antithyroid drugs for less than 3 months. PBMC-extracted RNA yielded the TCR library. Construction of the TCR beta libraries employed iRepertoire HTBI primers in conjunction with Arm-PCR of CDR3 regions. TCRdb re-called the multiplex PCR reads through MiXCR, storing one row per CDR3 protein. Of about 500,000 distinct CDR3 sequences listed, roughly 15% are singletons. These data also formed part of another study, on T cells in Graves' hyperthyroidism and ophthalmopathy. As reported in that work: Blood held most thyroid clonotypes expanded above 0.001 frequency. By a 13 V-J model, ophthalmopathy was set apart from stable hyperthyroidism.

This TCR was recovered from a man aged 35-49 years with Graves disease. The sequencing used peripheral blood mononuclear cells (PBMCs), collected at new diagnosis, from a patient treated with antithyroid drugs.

The CDR3 region has the DNA TGTGCTAGTGGTTGGGGACTAGCGGGAGGCCAGTATTTT. Its translation is CASGWGLAGGQYF. The rearrangement links TRBV12-5 to TRBJ2-3; 15 nucleotides match TRBD2. Germline V gene data show CDR1 as LGHNT and CDR2 as FRNRAP. The CDR3 length is 13 residues. Trimming cost V 4 bases and J 12 bases; bases outside gene matches: 2.